These 19 T cell receptor beta chains were all obtained from the same sample, sequenced in a study of cytomegalovirus exposure and HLA in healthy donors. Use of 60 Vbeta and 13 Jbeta primers characterized the PCR. Some clones are missing from TCRdb's copy, which holds only in-frame ones; the method was immunoSEQ multiplex PCR. This table has 100,000 or so clones, 76% appearing once. Sequenced: PBMCs. The receptor set was obtained from a man aged 35 to 55 in good health and CMV-seropositive.

The CDR3 here is CAIKVQGGEAEAFF. In DNA, the CDR3 is TGTGCCATCAAAGTCCAGGGAGGGGAGGCTGAAGCTTTCTTT. This chain connects TRBV10-3 to TRBJ1-1, with D perhaps TRBD1 (5 bases). The CDR3 extends over 14 amino acids. V shed 7 bases and J shed 6 bases, with 18 bases lying between them. Germline V gene sequence: CDR1 ENHRY, CDR2 SYGVKD.

The chain uses TRBV30 and TRBJ2-1, with 7 positions matching TRBD2. The V gene's germline CDR1 is GTSNPN and CDR2 SVGIG (reference sequence). The CDR3 runs 12 residues. With V trimmed by 2 bases and J by 7 bases, 2 bases remained unmatched. CDR3 loop: CAWSNSGNEQFF. The CDR3, as DNA: TGTGCCTGGAGTAATAGCGGGAATGAGCAGTTCTTC.

The V and J genes are TRBV18 and TRBJ1-5; weak D call: TRBD1 (5 bases). V gave up 1 base and J gave up 2 bases, with 9 bases separating them. Germline CDR1 reads KGHSH; CDR2 reads LQKENI. The CDR3 runs 15 residues. The CDR3: CASSPQGVGNQPQHF. Here the CDR3 DNA reads TGTGCCAGCTCACCACAAGGGGTAGGCAATCAGCCCCAGCATTTT. Combining the CDR3 with reference TRBV18 and TRBJ1-5 gives the whole variable domain NAGVMQNPRHLVRRRGQEARLRCSPMKGHSHVYWYRQLPEEGLKFMVYLQKENIIDESGMPKERFSAEFPKEGPSILRIQQVVRGDSAAYFCASSPQGVGNQPQHFGDGTRLSIL.

The rearrangement uses TRBV7-9 and TRBJ1-4; D unclear. Deletions cut 2 bases from V and 5 bases from J, with 12 bases between. The CDR3 has 15 residues. The germline gives CDR1 SEHNR, CDR2 FQNEAQ (reference sequence). This chain's CDR3 is CASSLSRGLNEKLFF. In nucleotides, the CDR3 is TGTGCCAGCAGCTTATCCCGGGGTTTGAATGAAAAACTGTTTTTT. Complete variable domain (other parts from reference TRBV7-9 and TRBJ1-4): DTGVSQNPRHKITKRGQNVTFRCDPISEHNRLYWYRQTLGQGPEFLTYFQNEAQLEKSRLLSDRFSAERPKGSFSTLEIQRTEQGDSAMYLCASSLSRGLNEKLFFGSGTQLSVL.

The genes are TRBV23-1 and TRBJ2-1, with D tentatively TRBD2 (6 bases). TRBV23-1 carries the ORF label, with uncertain function. Trimming took 1 base from V and 0 from J, leaving 10 bases between them. This CDR3 has 16 amino acids. CDR3 nucleotides: TGCGCCAGCAGTCAATTACGCGGGGACTCCTACAATGAGCAGTTCTTC. This sequence encodes CASSQLRGDSYNEQFF.

The chain is built from TRBV29-1 and TRBJ1-3; D is undetermined. Germline V gives CDR1 SQVTM, CDR2 ANQGSEA. The ends were cut back, 4 bases at V and 1 base at J, with 5 bases in the middle. The CDR3 contains 12 residues. The CDR3 DNA reads TGCAGCGTTGGTTCGTCTGGAAACACCATATATTTT. As protein: CSVGSSGNTIYF.

The chain has TRBV7-2 and TRBJ1-5, with 9 bases aligning to TRBD1. Germline values: CDR1 SGHTA, CDR2 FQGNSA. V shed 2 bases and J 4 bases; nucleotides not matched to a gene: 6. The CDR3 runs 16 residues. The chain's CDR3 is CASSLLGQGSNQPQHF. The CDR3 region has the DNA TGTGCCAGCAGCTTACTCGGACAGGGGTCAAATCAGCCCCAGCATTTT. The full variable domain, completed using reference TRBV7-2 and TRBJ1-5, is GAGVSQSPSNKVTEKGKDVELRCDPISGHTALYWYRQSLGQGLEFLIYFQGNSAPDKSGLPSDRFSAERTGGSVSTLTIQRTQQEDSAVYLCASSLLGQGSNQPQHFGDGTRLSIL.

V usage is TRBV7-2 and J usage is TRBJ1-1; 11 bases map to TRBD1. V was clipped by 4 bases and J by 5 bases; unmatched bases: 3. Germline V gene sequence: CDR1 SGHTA, CDR2 FQGNSA. This CDR3 has 14 residues. CDR3 sequence: CASSWTGGETEAFF. The CDR3 DNA is TGTGCCAGCAGCTGGACAGGGGGCGAAACTGAAGCTTTCTTT.

The rearrangement links TRBV11-2 to TRBJ2-1; D call uncertain. Trimming shortened V by 1 base and J by 0 bases, and 7 bases separated the two germline ends. The CDR3 sequence is 15 residues long. Germline assignment: CDR1 SGHAT and CDR2 FQNNGV. The CDR3 is CASSLVALSYNEQFF. CDR3 bases: TGTGCCAGCAGCTTAGTAGCTCTCTCCTACAATGAGCAGTTCTTC.

This clone was found once. This chain connects TRBV6-5 to TRBJ2-7; D may be TRBD1 (6 bases). The V end lost 2 bases, the J end lost 6 bases, and 20 bases lay between the germline ends. CDR3 length: 16 amino acids. Germline V gene data show CDR1 as MNHEY and CDR2 as SVGAGI. The CDR3 sequence is CASSYGLAGARGEQYF. The CDR3 bases are TGTGCCAGCAGTTACGGCCTCGCAGGGGCTAGGGGCGAGCAGTACTTC.

The chain employs TRBV11-3 and TRBJ2-4; D possibly corresponds to TRBD1 (5 bases). The CDR3 loop spans 13 amino acids. Between the trimmed V and J ends, which lost 5 bases and 6 bases, there was a span of 11 bases. Looked up from germline, CDR1 is SGHNT and CDR2 is YENEEA. The CDR3 coding sequence is TGTGCCAGCAGCACGACAGCTCTAAACATTCAGTACTTC. Amino acids: CASSTTALNIQYF.

This chain joins TRBV2 and TRBJ2-7; D is uncertain. CDR1 SNHLY and CDR2 FYNNEI come from the germline V gene. The V end was cut by 5 bases, the J end by 3 bases, with 5 bases between. The CDR3 runs to 11 residues. The CDR3: CASSRNYEQYF. For the CDR3, the DNA is TGTGCCAGCAGTCGTAACTACGAGCAGTACTTC.

To note about this clone: Compared with germline, one end of the junction differs, possibly owing to a read error. V is TRBV19 and J is TRBJ2-6, with 8 bases identical to TRBD1. The CDR3 runs 15 residues. Germline V gene sequence: CDR1 LNHDA, CDR2 SQIVND (reference sequence). CDR3 nucleotides: TGTGCCAGTAGCTTGGACAGGGCTGGGGCCAACGGCCTGACTTTC. This codes for CASSLDRAGANGLTF. Looking up the rest from reference TRBV19 and TRBJ2-6 gives the full variable domain: DGGITQSPKYLFRKEGQNVTLSCEQNLNHDAMYWYRQDPGQGLRLIYYSQIVNDFQKGDIAEGYSVSREKKESFPLTVTSAQKNPTAFYLCASSLDRAGANGLTFGAGSRLTVL.

The chain has TRBV27 and TRBJ1-6, with a possible D match to TRBD1 (5 bases). The CDR3 is 14 residues long. V lost 3 bases, J lost 10 bases, and 13 bases lay in between. CDR1 is MNHEY and CDR2 is SMNVEV in the germline V gene (reference sequence). The CDR3 DNA is TGTGCCAGCAGTTTGGGGGGAGTTGGGTCACCCCTCCACTTT. Amino acid sequence: CASSLGGVGSPLHF.

The CDR3 DNA is TGTGCCAGCAGCTTTGGGGGGGGAAACTCCTACGAGCAGTACTTC. Residues: CASSFGGGNSYEQYF. This rearrangement joins TRBV7-2 to TRBJ2-7; TRBD2 matches 7 bases. Germline trimming cut 3 bases from V and 0 bases from J; bases unmatched to any gene: 5. Germline V gene sequence: CDR1 SGHTA, CDR2 FQGNSA. This CDR3 spans 15 amino acids. Full variable domain (remainder filled in from reference TRBV7-2 and TRBJ2-7): GAGVSQSPSNKVTEKGKDVELRCDPISGHTALYWYRQSLGQGLEFLIYFQGNSAPDKSGLPSDRFSAERTGGSVSTLTIQRTQQEDSAVYLCASSFGGGNSYEQYFGPGTRLTVT.

The chain carries TRBV7-2 and TRBJ1-6; TRBD1 aligns across 7 bases. This CDR3 is built from 14 residues. V shed 4 bases and J 9 bases; nucleotides not matched to a gene: 6. Germline V gene lookup returns CDR1 SGHTA and CDR2 FQGNSA. CDR3 sequence reads: CASSSQRGLSPLHF. The CDR3 region has the DNA TGTGCCAGCAGCTCACAAAGGGGGCTTTCACCCCTCCACTTT.

This rearrangement joins TRBV18 to TRBJ2-3; TRBD2 agrees at 15 bases. V gave up 6 bases and J gave up 5 bases; unmatched junction bases: 6. CDR1 and CDR2 (germline): KGHSH, LQKENI. This CDR3 region has 16 residues. The CDR3 coding sequence is TGTGCCAGCTCTCCGGGACTAGCGGGAGGCAGAGATACGCAGTATTTT. Its protein is CASSPGLAGGRDTQYF.

The chain is built from TRBV27 and TRBJ2-1; possibly TRBD2 for D (6 bases). CDR1 and CDR2 (germline): MNHEY, SMNVEV (reference sequence). The CDR3 extends over 14 amino acids. Trimming pared 11 bases from V and 4 bases from J, leaving 18 bases between. The DNA for the CDR3 is TGTGCCGTTCTTAAAAGTGGGGGGTACAATGAGCAGTTCTTC. It is translated as CAVLKSGGYNEQFF.

The chain recombines TRBV7-3 with TRBJ1-1; maybe TRBD1 (6 bases). Germline V gives CDR1 SGHTA, CDR2 FQGTGA. The CDR3 length is 14 residues. V lost 2 bases and J 4 bases, leaving 11 bases between the germline ends. CDR3 sequence: CASSLLGAGTEAFF. The CDR3 nucleotides are TGTGCCAGCAGCTTACTGGGGGCGGGCACTGAAGCTTTCTTT.